Each of the 22 T cell receptor beta chains below was sequenced from the same sample in a study of cytomegalovirus exposure and HLA in healthy donors (dated by TCRdb to about 2017). Preparation of the library involved the immunoSEQ multiplex PCR assay. A mixture of 60 forward primers for TCR Vbeta segments and 13 reverse primers for TCR Jbeta segments was used in the multiplex PCR. Here the immuneACCESS table is served through TCRdb, limited to in-frame sequences with V and J called. Missing clones are a known gap in these copies; in checked studies unresolved V genes cover under half, and the rest lacks a known reason. Across this sample there are fewer than 200,000 clones, with around 76% seen only once. Over 1.1% of the sample is held by the ten biggest clonotypes. The material sequenced was PBMCs. The receptors originated from a man aged 55-75 years in good health and CMV-seronegative.

Notes on this clone: A junction boundary mismatches the germline segment, possibly from a read error. The chain couples TRBV7-9 to TRBJ2-1; 12 nucleotides match TRBD1. Germline V gives CDR1 SEHNR, CDR2 FQNEAQ (reference sequence). CDR3 length: 16 amino acids. The CDR3 reads CSSSITPGQGALEQFF. The DNA for the CDR3 is TGTTCCAGCAGCATTACCCCGGGACAGGGGGCTCTTGAGCAGTTCTTC.

V and J are TRBV5-1 and TRBJ1-2, with TRBD1 matching 10 bases. The length of the CDR3 is 14 residues. With 3 bases clipped from V and 7 bases from J, the junction kept 6 bases outside the gene matches. CDR1 and CDR2 (germline): SGHRS, YFSETQ. DNA of the CDR3: TGCGCCAGCAGCTGGGACAGGGGATCATCTGGCTACACCTTC. Amino acids: CASSWDRGSSGYTF.

This clone has a single count. This chain uses TRBV30 with TRBJ1-4, with 8 bases fitting TRBD1. Germline V CDR1 and CDR2: GTSNPN, SVGIG (reference sequence). This CDR3 is 15 amino acids long. V shed 1 base and J 8 bases; nucleotides not matched to a gene: 9. In DNA form, the CDR3 reads TGTGCCTGGAGTGATCCGGGACAGGCGGGGGAAAAACTGTTTTTT. Translated: CAWSDPGQAGEKLFF.

The chain links TRBV7-2 to TRBJ1-5, with D tentatively TRBD1 (5 bases). Trimming took off 8 bases at V and 3 bases at J, with 8 bases between the two ends. The CDR3 runs to 12 residues. Germline lookup yields CDR1 SGHTA and CDR2 FQGNSA. CDR3 amino acids: CASGAVNQPQHF. The CDR3 bases are TGTGCCAGCGGGGCCGTCAATCAGCCCCAGCATTTT.

The rearrangement uses TRBV29-1 and TRBJ1-3; 10 positions agree with TRBD1. The J segment lost 0 bases and the V segment lost 4 bases, leaving 3 bases of the junction unmatched. Per the germline V gene, CDR1 is SQVTM and CDR2 is ANQGSEA. The CDR3 loop spans 15 amino acids. The CDR3 DNA is TGCAGCGTTGGGGACAGGGGTTCCTCTGGAAACACCATATATTTT. The encoded protein is CSVGDRGSSGNTIYF.

The rearrangement joins TRBV5-1 to TRBJ2-7, with 11 bases fitting TRBD1. J lost 9 bases, V lost 7 bases, and 12 bases had no gene match. This CDR3 contains 14 residues. CDR1 SGHRS and CDR2 YFSETQ come from the germline V gene. The CDR3, as DNA: TGCGCCAGCCCCCCCGGGACAGGGGGGGGTGGGCAGTACTTC. This translates into CASPPGTGGGGQYF. The full variable domain, with the rest looked up from reference TRBV5-1 and TRBJ2-7, is KAGVTQTPRYLIKTRGQQVTLSCSPISGHRSVSWYQQTPGQGLQFLFEYFSETQRNKGNFPGRFSGRQFSNSRSEMNVSTLELGDSALYLCASPPGTGGGGQYFGPGTRLTVT.

The chain joins TRBV11-2 to TRBJ2-2, with 12 positions matching TRBD2. CDR1 is SGHAT and CDR2 is FQNNGV in the germline V gene. CDR3 length equals 16 residues. The J segment lost 4 bases and the V segment lost 6 bases, leaving 6 bases of the junction unmatched. The CDR3 here is CASRPGLAGTTGELFF. The CDR3 bases are TGTGCCAGCAGACCAGGACTAGCGGGAACCACCGGGGAGCTGTTTTTT.

The CDR3 spells CASSIAGQGNEQFF. The CDR3 DNA sequence: TGTGCCAGTAGTATCGCCGGCCAGGGTAATGAGCAGTTCTTC. V gene TRBV19 combines with J gene TRBJ2-1; D perhaps matches TRBD1 (5 bases). Trimming stripped 3 bases from V and 7 bases from J, with 13 bases between. Germline assignment: CDR1 LNHDA and CDR2 SQIVND (reference sequence). CDR3 length equals 14 residues.

V usage is TRBV27 and J usage is TRBJ1-6; D unclear. Looked up from germline, CDR1 is MNHEY and CDR2 is SMNVEV (reference sequence). This CDR3 spans 13 amino acids. V lost 5 bases, J lost 8 bases, and 10 bases lay in between. The CDR3 sequence: CASSLTGYSPLHF. The CDR3 DNA is TGTGCCAGCAGTCTAACCGGGTATTCACCCCTCCACTTT.

This chain links TRBV21-1 with TRBJ2-4; TRBD2, the table's D call, was not compared with the DNA. TRBV21-1 is classified as a pseudogene. CDR3 length equals 16 residues. The CDR3 region has the DNA TGTGCCAGCAGCAAAGGGGGGGACGGGTCCAAAAACATTCAGTACTTC. This sequence encodes CASSKGGDGSKNIQYF.

This clone has just one count. The chain is built from TRBV19 and TRBJ2-7; 9 positions match TRBD1. Germline CDR1 reads LNHDA; CDR2 reads SQIVND (reference sequence). CDR3 length: 15 amino acids. The V and J ends lost 3 bases and 2 bases, in that order; junction bases with no gene match: 5. CDR3 residues: CASSMSGTGTYEQYF. The CDR3, as DNA: TGTGCCAGTAGTATGTCCGGGACAGGGACCTACGAGCAGTACTTC.

The chain combines TRBV5-6 with TRBJ2-3; 7 bases are a match to TRBD2. CDR3 size: 15 residues. Germline-derived CDR1 and CDR2 are SGHDT and YYEEEE. Trimming cost V 1 base and J 2 bases; bases outside gene matches: 4. CDR3 protein: CASSLWGGSTDTQYF. The CDR3 DNA follows: TGTGCCAGCAGCTTGTGGGGGGGATCCACAGATACGCAGTATTTT. Combining the CDR3 with reference TRBV5-6 and TRBJ2-3 gives the whole variable domain DAGVTQSPTHLIKTRGQQVTLRCSPKSGHDTVSWYQQALGQGPQFIFQYYEEEERQRGNFPDRFSGHQFPNYSSELNVNALLLGDSALYLCASSLWGGSTDTQYFGPGTRLTVL.

The chain recombines TRBV11-2 with TRBJ2-1; 11 positions match TRBD2. The trim removed 6 bases at V and 13 bases at J, leaving 17 bases unmatched. The CDR3 contains 16 residues. The germline V gene has CDR1 SGHAT and CDR2 FQNNGV. The CDR3 coding sequence is TGTGCCAGCAGACATGGGGCTAGCGGGGGGATCGGGGTTCAGTTCTTC. This gives the protein CASRHGASGGIGVQFF.

The chain is built from TRBV10-1 and TRBJ1-1; D is undetermined. Between the trimmed V and J ends, which lost 3 bases and 1 base, there was a span of 6 bases. There are 13 residues in the CDR3. Germline CDR1 and CDR2: WNHNN and SYGVQD (reference sequence). CDR3 loop: CASSDEKNTEAFF. The CDR3, as DNA: TGCGCCAGCAGTGACGAGAAGAACACTGAAGCTTTCTTT.

The rearrangement uses TRBV6-5 and TRBJ1-1; D is uncertain. The CDR3 length is 13 residues. V was trimmed by 5 bases and J by 9 bases, leaving 16 bases between them. The germline CDR1 and CDR2 sequences are MNHEY and SVGAGI. The CDR3, as DNA: TGTGCCAGCAGTAAACGGACCGCTAGCCAAGCTTTCTTT. As protein: CASSKRTASQAFF.

This chain connects TRBV7-2 to TRBJ1-6; no clear D. The CDR3 has 15 amino acids. V lost 2 bases and J 5 bases, leaving 10 bases between the germline ends. CDR1 and CDR2 (germline): SGHTA, FQGNSA. In DNA, the CDR3 is TGTGCCAGCAGCTTACGGGGTGGGGATAATTCACCCCTCCACTTT. This encodes CASSLRGGDNSPLHF.

The chain recombines TRBV6-6 with TRBJ2-7, with a possible D match to TRBD1 (6 bases). Trimming cost V 2 bases and J 5 bases, with 13 bases left between them. CDR1 is MNHNY and CDR2 is SVGAGI in the germline V gene (reference sequence). The CDR3 extends over 14 amino acids. The CDR3 loop is CASSYPGHANEQYF. The CDR3 nucleotides are TGTGCCAGCAGTTACCCGGGACATGCGAACGAGCAGTACTTC.

For the CDR3, the DNA is TGCAGCGTTGGAGGGCAGGTCCAGGGGACCGGGGAGCTGTTTTTT. Encoded protein: CSVGGQVQGTGELFF. V and J are TRBV29-1 and TRBJ2-2; D might be TRBD1 (6 bases). Germline CDR1 SQVTM, CDR2 ANQGSEA. V dropped 4 bases and J dropped 5 bases, with 17 bases sitting between them. The CDR3 has 15 residues.

The chain links TRBV6-1 to TRBJ2-7, with TRBD2 matching 8 bases. Germline CDR1 and CDR2: MNHNS and SASEGT. V was clipped by 2 bases and J by 2 bases; unmatched bases: 17. The CDR3 is made up of 19 amino acids. The CDR3 protein is CASSEWASGLDVLTYEQYF. The CDR3 coding sequence is TGTGCCAGCAGTGAATGGGCTAGCGGGTTGGATGTCCTGACCTACGAGCAGTACTTC.

The chain recombines TRBV19 with TRBJ2-2; perhaps TRBD1 as D (5 bases). The CDR3 sequence is 18 residues long. The V gene's germline CDR1 is LNHDA and CDR2 SQIVND (reference sequence). Trimming cost V 0 bases and J 0 bases, with 14 bases left between them. CDR3 protein: CASSIDWGRGTNTGELFF. The CDR3 DNA reads as TGTGCCAGTAGTATAGATTGGGGAAGGGGAACGAACACCGGGGAGCTGTTTTTT.

The chain uses TRBV10-3 and TRBJ1-5; no reliable D call. Germline values: CDR1 ENHRY, CDR2 SYGVKD. The V end lost 0 bases, the J end lost 5 bases, and 14 bases lay between the germline ends. The length of the CDR3 is 16 residues. The CDR3 protein is CAISESRIGEHQPQHF. The CDR3 region has the DNA TGTGCCATCAGTGAGTCTAGAATCGGGGAGCATCAGCCCCAGCATTTT.

The CDR3 is CASSRRSSGGTDTQYF. CDR3 bases: TGCGCCAGCAGCCGGAGGTCCTCGGGCGGCACAGATACGCAGTATTTT. This chain uses TRBV4-3 with TRBJ2-3; D possibly corresponds to TRBD2 (5 bases). The CDR3 loop spans 16 amino acids. The germline V gene encodes CDR1 LGHNA and CDR2 YSLEER. The ends were cut back, 4 bases at V and 1 base at J, with 15 bases in the middle.